One and the same sample provided the 16 T cell receptor beta chains below, sequenced in a study of persistence of HIV-infected CD4 T cells. The immunoSEQ assay was version 4, run in survey mode. Repertoires were generated with immunoSEQ multiplex PCR, while TCRdb's copy carries only in-frame clones and drops some. There are about 19,000 clones in the sample; approximately 65% occur only once, and approximately 1.9% lies in the top ten. Overlapping HIV-1 Gag 15-mer peptides at 0.8 to 1 ug per peptide per mL were used. Sorting selected CD4+ T cells upregulating both CD40 ligand and CD69. No antigen is known for these receptors. The sample in question was CD4+ T cells sorted from PBMCs after approximately 20-hour stimulation, obtained from a patient who received antiretroviral therapy. Every receptor here comes from an adult woman with HIV who was CMV-seropositive.

V and J are TRBV12-5 and TRBJ1-5; no reliable D call. Germline V gene data show CDR1 as LGHNT and CDR2 as FRNRAP. The CDR3 is 21 residues long. V was pared by 1 base and J by 10 bases, with 35 bases between. The CDR3 nucleotides are TGTGCTAGTGGTTTGGAGAACGCCAGAGTAACCGATGATCTAGCAATCAGCCCCCAGCATTTT. Its translation is CASGLENARVTDDLAISPQHF.

This clone was seen only a few times. V gene TRBV2 combines with J gene TRBJ1-1; D gene uncertain. The germline V gene encodes CDR1 SNHLY and CDR2 FYNNEI. Trimming stripped 7 bases from V and 0 bases from J, with 9 bases between. This CDR3 region has 13 residues. The CDR3 coding sequence is TGTGCCAGCAAACAACTTATGAACACTGAAGCTTTCTTT. Translated, it gives CASKQLMNTEAFF.

This sequence joins TRBV6-5 and TRBJ2-1, with a possible D match to TRBD2 (6 bases). The CDR3 loop spans 15 amino acids. V gave up 8 bases and J gave up 3 bases, with 17 bases separating them. CDR1 and CDR2 from the germline V gene are MNHEY and SVGAGI. The CDR3 coding sequence is TGTGCCAGCTCTTTGGAGACTAGTCACTACAATGAGCAGTTCTTC. Amino acids: CASSLETSHYNEQFF.

The sample holds a few counts of this clone. The chain has TRBV5-6 and TRBJ1-5; 7 positions match TRBD1. V lost 4 bases and J lost 0; bases outside the gene matches: 4. This CDR3 is 15 amino acids long. Germline CDR1 SGHDT, CDR2 YYEEEE. The CDR3 coding sequence is TGTGCCAGCAGCCGAGGGGGCTATAGCAATCAGCCCCAGCATTTT. Translating gives CASSRGGYSNQPQHF.

This chain uses TRBV6-2 or TRBV6-3 with TRBJ2-1; D is perhaps TRBD2 (6 bases). The CDR3 has 17 residues. Looked up from germline, CDR1 is MNHEY and CDR2 is SVGEGT. Between the trimmed V and J ends, which lost 3 bases and 0 bases, there was a span of 15 bases. CDR3 in DNA: TGTGCCAGCAGTTATCAGAGCGGGCAGAGCTCCTACAATGAGCAGTTCTTC. This translates into CASSYQSGQSSYNEQFF.

The rearrangement links TRBV5-4 to TRBJ2-1, with TRBD2 matching over 8 bases. Germline V gene data show CDR1 as SGHNT and CDR2 as YYREEE (reference sequence). This CDR3 has 16 amino acids. V dropped 3 bases and J dropped 3; count of bases not matched to a gene: 8. The CDR3 reads CASSSGLSGIYNEQFF. The CDR3 nucleotides are TGTGCCAGCAGCTCGGGCCTTAGCGGGATCTACAATGAGCAGTTCTTC.

CDR3 nucleotide sequence: TGCGCCAGCAGCTCCCATACAGGAGACAATCAGCCCCAGCATTTT. Its protein is CASSSHTGDNQPQHF. This chain links TRBV4-1 with TRBJ1-5; a weak D match, TRBD1 (5 bases). From germline, CDR1 is MGHRA and CDR2 YSYEKL. Trimming removed 5 bases at V and 3 bases at J, with 14 bases between. The CDR3 is made up of 15 amino acids.

The chain is built from TRBV7-2 and TRBJ1-2; no reliable D call. The CDR3 runs to 13 residues. Deletions cut 1 base from V and 9 bases from J, with 12 bases between. Germline V gene data show CDR1 as SGHTA and CDR2 as FQGNSA. The DNA for the CDR3 is TGTGCCAGCAGCTTAGAAAGGCGAGGGAGCTACACCTTC. It codes for CASSLERRGSYTF. The whole variable domain, filled in from reference TRBV7-2 and TRBJ1-2, reads GAGVSQSPSNKVTEKGKDVELRCDPISGHTALYWYRQSLGQGLEFLIYFQGNSAPDKSGLPSDRFSAERTGGSVSTLTIQRTQQEDSAVYLCASSLERRGSYTFGSGTRLTVV.

In its sample, this clone ranks as medium-sized. The chain uses TRBV30 and TRBJ1-2; no firm D call. The germline V and J ends were trimmed by 0 bases and 7 bases, with 18 bases remaining between them. Germline values: CDR1 GTSNPN, CDR2 SVGIG (reference sequence). The length of the CDR3 is 15 residues. The CDR3: CAWSVKDRPSGGYTF. In DNA form, the CDR3 reads TGTGCCTGGAGTGTGAAGGACCGACCTTCGGGTGGCTACACCTTC.

The V and J genes are TRBV5-4 and TRBJ2-7, with 8 nucleotides matching TRBD2. The CDR3 covers 16 residues. The germline V gene has CDR1 SGHNT and CDR2 YYREEE (reference sequence). The J segment lost 3 bases and the V segment lost 0 bases, leaving 8 bases of the junction unmatched. CDR3 sequence: CASSLDPAGAHYEQYV. The DNA of the CDR3 is TGTGCCAGCAGCTTGGATCCAGCGGGGGCCCACTACGAGCAGTACGTC.

The chain uses TRBV6-2 or TRBV6-3 and TRBJ1-6, with TRBD1 matching over 10 bases. This CDR3 contains 15 residues. CDR1 MNHEY and CDR2 SVGEGT come from the germline V gene. Trimming took 6 bases from V and 6 from J; bases not matched to a gene: 5. The CDR3 reads CASSTRDRGNSPLHF. CDR3 sequence (DNA): TGTGCCAGCAGCACTAGGGACAGGGGTAATTCACCCCTCCACTTT.

V gene TRBV18 combines with J gene TRBJ2-3, with TRBD2 matching over 14 bases. V lost 9 bases and J lost 4; bases outside the gene matches: 9. This CDR3 contains 16 residues. Germline V gene lookup returns CDR1 KGHSH and CDR2 LQKENI. This chain's CDR3 is CASSRTSGGNADTQYF. Written as DNA, the CDR3 is TGTGCCAGTTCCCGGACTAGCGGGGGGAATGCAGATACGCAGTATTTT.

This clone was counted only a few times. This chain uses TRBV7-3 with TRBJ2-3; maybe TRBD2 (6 bases). Germline assignment: CDR1 SGHTA and CDR2 FQGTGA. The CDR3 has 16 amino acids. The V gene lost 0 bases and the J gene lost 0 bases, with 10 bases spanning the gap. The CDR3 reads CASSLTPSVSTDTQYF. In DNA form, the CDR3 reads TGTGCCAGCAGCTTAACCCCTAGCGTTAGCACAGATACGCAGTATTTT.

V gene TRBV30 combines with J gene TRBJ2-5; D is undetermined. There are 13 residues in the CDR3. V was shortened by 3 bases and J by 3 bases, with 11 bases between the two germline ends. Germline-derived CDR1 and CDR2 are GTSNPN and SVGIG (reference sequence). CDR3 region: CAWSTGSEETQYF. The CDR3 DNA reads TGTGCCTGGAGCACCGGGTCCGAAGAGACCCAGTACTTC.

The chain couples TRBV6-1 to TRBJ1-5; perhaps TRBD1 as D (6 bases). Germline V gene lookup returns CDR1 MNHNS and CDR2 SASEGT. V was trimmed by 4 bases and J by 1 base, leaving 14 bases between them. The CDR3 runs 16 residues. The CDR3 DNA follows: TGTGCCAGCAGTGGGAGTAGGGGGACGAGCAATCAGCCCCAGCATTTT. This encodes CASSGSRGTSNQPQHF.

The chain carries TRBV10-3 and TRBJ1-2; 9 bases agree with TRBD1. The trim removed 6 bases at V and 5 bases at J, leaving 10 bases unmatched. Germline V lookup: CDR1 ENHRY, CDR2 SYGVKD. CDR3 length: 15 residues. CDR3 sequence: CAISPGQGVHYGYTF. The CDR3 DNA follows: TGTGCCATCAGCCCGGGACAGGGAGTCCATTATGGCTACACCTTC.